The entry that follows covers one TCR beta chain sequence. No antigen is known for it. One entry per CDR3 protein, without DNA, is what TCRdb gives after re-calling the 5' RACE reads. The specimen's table records hundreds of thousands of distinct CDR3 sequences. This entry comes from a study of T cells expressing NK-cell markers. Study as a whole: Sequenced donors, eight in total, included seven who were HCMV-seropositive and one who was seronegative. Overall study results and limits: In about 6 donors, dominant CD3+CD56+NKG2C+ clones formed roughly 1.0-7.5% of CD8+ cells.

This CDR3 has 13 residues. CDR1 MNHEY and CDR2 SVGEGT come from the germline V gene. The source is a woman between 18 and 70 years old in good health. Sequencing input: blood T cells: a sorted CD56 or NKG2C T cell subset, CD4+ or CD8+ T cells, or bulk PBMC T cells (not recorded which). V and J are TRBV6-2 or TRBV6-3 and TRBJ1-5. CDR3 region: CATGWGNDQPQHF.